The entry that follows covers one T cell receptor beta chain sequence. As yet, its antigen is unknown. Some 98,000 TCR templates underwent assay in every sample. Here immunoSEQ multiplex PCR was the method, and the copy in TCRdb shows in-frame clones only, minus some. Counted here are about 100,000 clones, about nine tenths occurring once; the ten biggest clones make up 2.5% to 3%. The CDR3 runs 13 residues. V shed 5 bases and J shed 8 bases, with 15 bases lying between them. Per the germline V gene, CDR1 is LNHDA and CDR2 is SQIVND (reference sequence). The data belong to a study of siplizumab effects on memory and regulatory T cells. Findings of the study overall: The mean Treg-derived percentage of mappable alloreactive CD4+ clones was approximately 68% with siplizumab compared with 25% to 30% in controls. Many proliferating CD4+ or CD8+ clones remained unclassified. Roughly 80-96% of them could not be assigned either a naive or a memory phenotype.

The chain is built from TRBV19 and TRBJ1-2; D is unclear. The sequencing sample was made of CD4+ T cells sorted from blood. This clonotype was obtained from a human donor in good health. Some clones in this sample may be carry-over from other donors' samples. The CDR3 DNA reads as TGTGCCAGTAGTCCCCAAGACTCGGGCGGCTACACCTTC. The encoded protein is CASSPQDSGGYTF.